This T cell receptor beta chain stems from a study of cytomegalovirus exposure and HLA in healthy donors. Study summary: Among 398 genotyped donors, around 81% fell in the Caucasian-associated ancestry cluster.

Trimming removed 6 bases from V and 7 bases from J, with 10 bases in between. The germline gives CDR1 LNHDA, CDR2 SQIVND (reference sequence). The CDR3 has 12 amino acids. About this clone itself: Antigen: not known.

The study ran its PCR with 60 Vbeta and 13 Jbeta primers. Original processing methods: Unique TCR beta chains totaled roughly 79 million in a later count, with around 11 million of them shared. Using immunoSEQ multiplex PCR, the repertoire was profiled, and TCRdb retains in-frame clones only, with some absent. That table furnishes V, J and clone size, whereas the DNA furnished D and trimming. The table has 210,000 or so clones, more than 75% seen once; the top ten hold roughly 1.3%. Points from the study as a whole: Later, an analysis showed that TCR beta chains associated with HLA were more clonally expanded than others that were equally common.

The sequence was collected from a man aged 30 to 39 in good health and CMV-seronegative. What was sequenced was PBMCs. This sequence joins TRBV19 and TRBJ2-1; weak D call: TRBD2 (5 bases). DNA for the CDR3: TGTGCCAGTAGCGCGGGTTGGAATGAGCAGTTCTTC. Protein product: CASSAGWNEQFF. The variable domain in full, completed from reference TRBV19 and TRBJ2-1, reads DGGITQSPKYLFRKEGQNVTLSCEQNLNHDAMYWYRQDPGQGLRLIYYSQIVNDFQKGDIAEGYSVSREKKESFPLTVTSAQKNPTAFYLCASSAGWNEQFFGPGTRLTVL.